A selection of T cell receptor beta chains follows, all from one sample in a study of blood T cell repertoires in COVID-19. Profiled with immunoSEQ multiplex PCR; TCRdb holds only in-frame clones, not every one. The sample holds over 100,000 clones; roughly 90% are singletons and the top ten take about 6.3%. The source material was peripheral blood. Receptors originate from a human donor in a cohort sampled during active COVID-19. Each CDR3 is given with its conserved first and last residue. Clone size is shown for a subset of rows, as once, few, many or a class of expanded clone.

abundance: NA; j_gene: TRBJ2-7; v_gene: TRBV7-9; len: 14; CDR3aa: CASSPGGGGYEQYF
abundance: few; j_gene: TRBJ2-2; v_gene: TRBV7-9; len: 15; CDR3aa: CASSLSGANTGELFF
abundance: NA; j_gene: TRBJ2-3; v_gene: TRBV7-2; len: 14; CDR3aa: CASSFYQNTDTQYF
abundance: NA; j_gene: TRBJ2-1; v_gene: TRBV5-4; len: 13; CDR3aa: CASSLEGSSEQFF
abundance: NA; j_gene: TRBJ1-2; v_gene: TRBV28; len: 10; CDR3aa: CASSSTGSTF
abundance: NA; j_gene: TRBJ2-7; v_gene: TRBV4-2; len: 16; CDR3aa: CASSLDRDRLPHEQYF
abundance: NA; j_gene: TRBJ2-7; v_gene: TRBV24-1; len: 14; CDR3aa: CATSAASSYSEQYF
abundance: NA; j_gene: TRBJ1-5; v_gene: TRBV19; len: 17; CDR3aa: CASSITGGMWSNQPQHF
abundance: NA; j_gene: TRBJ2-7; v_gene: TRBV5-3; len: 14; CDR3aa: CARSHAPGSYEQYF
abundance: NA; j_gene: TRBJ2-7; v_gene: TRBV19; len: 14; CDR3aa: CASSIAGVSYEQYF
abundance: NA; j_gene: TRBJ2-7; v_gene: TRBV19; len: 15; CDR3aa: CASSIGPGGIYEQYF
abundance: NA; j_gene: TRBJ2-3; v_gene: TRBV7-2; len: 13; CDR3aa: CASSLAGADTQYF
abundance: NA; j_gene: TRBJ1-2; v_gene: TRBV12-3/TRBV12-4; len: 13; CDR3aa: CASSLGGSGGYTF
abundance: few; j_gene: TRBJ2-7; v_gene: TRBV7-3; len: 15; CDR3aa: CASSLGPPSPYEQYF
abundance: NA; j_gene: TRBJ2-2; v_gene: TRBV9; len: 16; CDR3aa: CASSVDQGRGTGELFF
abundance: once; j_gene: TRBJ1-2; v_gene: TRBV28; len: 20; CDR3aa: CASSLFPDYKGERGNYGYTF
abundance: NA; j_gene: TRBJ1-2; v_gene: TRBV29-1; len: 13; CDR3aa: CSVALWGLYGYTF
abundance: NA; j_gene: TRBJ1-5; v_gene: TRBV2; len: 15; CDR3aa: CASSADRGSNQPQHF